The 23 T cell receptor beta chains in this list originate from one sample, sequenced in a study of blood T cell repertoires in COVID-19. The data were produced by immunoSEQ multiplex PCR, yet TCRdb's version contains in-frame clones alone and is incomplete. The sample has more than 95,000 clones; roughly 90% are singletons. The specimen was peripheral blood. Receptors originate from a woman aged 60-75 years with acute or convalescent COVID-19.

V usage is TRBV6-5 and J usage is TRBJ1-4, with D possibly matching TRBD1 (5 bases). The V end was cut by 8 bases, the J end by 5 bases, with 12 bases between. Germline lookup yields CDR1 MNHEY and CDR2 SVGAGI. The CDR3 length is 13 residues. Here the CDR3 DNA reads TGTGCCAGCGGTCAGGGCCCGAATGAAAAACTGTTTTTT. Its protein product is CASGQGPNEKLFF.

CDR3 in DNA: TGTGCCACCAGTGGCCTAACTAGCGGGCCTGACAATGAGCAGTTCTTC. It encodes CATSGLTSGPDNEQFF. The chain recombines TRBV24-1 with TRBJ2-1; 9 bases map to TRBD2. Germline V gene lookup returns CDR1 KGHDR and CDR2 SFDVKD. Losses at the gene ends were 5 bases for V and 5 bases for J; bases not matched to a gene: 9. CDR3 length: 16 residues.

The chain has TRBV19 and TRBJ1-6, with 10 nucleotides matching TRBD1. Germline lookup yields CDR1 LNHDA and CDR2 SQIVND (reference sequence). The V and J ends lost 4 bases and 7 bases, in that order; junction bases with no gene match: 4. CDR3 length: 15 amino acids. The CDR3 DNA sequence: TGTGCCAGTAGTAGATCGGGACAGGGGAATTCACCCCTCCACTTT. Amino acid sequence: CASSRSGQGNSPLHF. Full variable domain (outside the CDR3, taken from reference TRBV19 and TRBJ1-6): DGGITQSPKYLFRKEGQNVTLSCEQNLNHDAMYWYRQDPGQGLRLIYYSQIVNDFQKGDIAEGYSVSREKKESFPLTVTSAQKNPTAFYLCASSRSGQGNSPLHFGNGTRLTVT.

The chain links TRBV3-1 (or the pseudogene TRBV3-2) to TRBJ1-2, with D perhaps TRBD1 (5 bases). V was trimmed by 4 bases and J by 9 bases, leaving 15 bases between them. This CDR3 region has 13 residues. The germline V gene has CDR1 LGHDT and CDR2 YNNKEL (reference sequence). CDR3 coding DNA: TGTGCCAGCAGCCGGAGGGACGGTGAAAGCTACACCTTC. Encoded protein: CASSRRDGESYTF.

The gene calls are TRBV19 and TRBJ1-5, with TRBD1 identical over 7 bases. With V trimmed by 4 bases and J by 6 bases, 12 bases remained unmatched. There are 16 residues in the CDR3. CDR1 and CDR2 from the germline V gene are LNHDA and SQIVND (reference sequence). As DNA, the CDR3 is TGTGCCAGTAGTAGCCCCTCGACAGGGCTGGGTCAGCCCCAGCATTTT. Amino acid sequence: CASSSPSTGLGQPQHF. Looking up the rest from reference TRBV19 and TRBJ1-5 gives the full variable domain: DGGITQSPKYLFRKEGQNVTLSCEQNLNHDAMYWYRQDPGQGLRLIYYSQIVNDFQKGDIAEGYSVSREKKESFPLTVTSAQKNPTAFYLCASSSPSTGLGQPQHFGDGTRLSIL.

The chain combines TRBV18 with TRBJ2-2; maybe TRBD1 (6 bases). Germline V gene lookup returns CDR1 KGHSH and CDR2 LQKENI. Trimming cost V 2 bases and J 5 bases, with 12 bases left between them. The CDR3 loop spans 15 amino acids. CDR3 nucleotide sequence: TGTGCCAGCTCACCAGTAGAACAGGGTACCGGGGAGCTGTTTTTT. As protein: CASSPVEQGTGELFF.

V and J are TRBV6-1 and TRBJ1-5; D ambiguous. Trimming removed 0 bases at V and 2 bases at J, with 8 bases between. The CDR3 is 15 amino acids. Germline assignment: CDR1 MNHNS and CDR2 SASEGT. The DNA for the CDR3 is TGTGCCAGCAGTGAAGCCTGGGGAGGCAATCAGCCCCAGCATTTT. This codes for CASSEAWGGNQPQHF.

The genes are TRBV7-9 and TRBJ2-1; 8 bases agree with TRBD2. CDR1 and CDR2 (germline): SEHNR, FQNEAQ (reference sequence). The CDR3 covers 15 residues. J was trimmed by 6 bases and V by 0 bases; bases with no gene match: 4. The CDR3 loop is CASSLASGSSNEQFF. DNA for the CDR3: TGTGCCAGCAGCTTAGCCAGCGGGAGTTCCAATGAGCAGTTCTTC.

This chain links TRBV7-9 with TRBJ2-3, with 8 bases identical to TRBD2. Germline CDR1 reads SEHNR; CDR2 reads FQNEAQ (reference sequence). The CDR3 runs 15 residues. J gave up 0 bases and V 5 bases, and 4 bases lay outside the gene matches. In nucleotides, the CDR3 is TGTGCCAGCAGCCCGACTAGCGCCAGCACAGATACGCAGTATTTT. Protein: CASSPTSASTDTQYF. The entire variable domain, with the rest obtained from reference TRBV7-9 and TRBJ2-3, is as follows: DTGVSQNPRHKITKRGQNVTFRCDPISEHNRLYWYRQTLGQGPEFLTYFQNEAQLEKSRLLSDRFSAERPKGSFSTLEIQRTEQGDSAMYLCASSPTSASTDTQYFGPGTRLTVL.

The CDR3 bases are TGCGCCAGCAGCTTGGGAGGGAGAGGCGATGAGCAGTTCTTC. This encodes CASSLGGRGDEQFF. The chain uses TRBV5-1 and TRBJ2-1, with D maybe TRBD2 (5 bases). This CDR3 comprises 14 residues. Germline lookup yields CDR1 SGHRS and CDR2 YFSETQ. Trimming took 0 bases from V and 8 from J, leaving 12 bases between them.

The chain links TRBV2 to TRBJ1-4; no clear D. Germline assignment: CDR1 SNHLY and CDR2 FYNNEI. Trimming removed 11 bases at V and 0 bases at J, with 16 bases between. The CDR3 runs to 15 residues. CDR3 protein: CASTKQTTTNEKLFF. The CDR3 DNA sequence: TGTGCCTCGACGAAACAGACTACAACTAATGAAAAACTGTTTTTT. Variable domain in full (rest from reference TRBV2 and TRBJ1-4): EPEVTQTPSHQVTQMGQEVILRCVPISNHLYFYWYRQILGQKVEFLVSFYNNEISEKSEIFDDQFSVERPDGSNFTLKIRSTKLEDSAMYFCASTKQTTTNEKLFFGSGTQLSVL.

V usage is TRBV2 and J usage is TRBJ2-5; 11 bases map to TRBD2. Unmatched junction bases numbered 6, after V lost 2 bases and J lost 4 bases. The CDR3 has 16 residues. CDR1 and CDR2 from the germline V gene are SNHLY and FYNNEI. CDR3 amino acids: CASSEIRLAGGETQYF. The CDR3 DNA reads TGTGCCAGCAGTGAAATTCGGCTAGCGGGAGGAGAGACCCAGTACTTC.

The genes are TRBV15 and TRBJ1-6; D is unclear. The length of the CDR3 is 15 residues. Germline V gene data show CDR1 as LNHNV and CDR2 as YYDKDF (reference sequence). Trimming stripped 5 bases from V and 9 bases from J, with 17 bases between. The CDR3 DNA sequence: TGTGCCACCAGCCGAGGAAGCGGTCTCGGTTCACCCCTCCACTTT. Translating gives CATSRGSGLGSPLHF.

This clone was detected only once. Other DNA sequences in this specimen translate into the identical CDR3. The V call is TRBV11-2, the J call TRBJ2-1; TRBD1 matches 7 bases. The CDR3 is 15 residues long. The trim removed 5 bases at V and 2 bases at J, leaving 6 bases unmatched. Germline V CDR1 and CDR2: SGHAT, FQNNGV. As DNA, the CDR3 is TGTGCCAGCAGCCCTACGGGACAGACCTACAATGAGCAGTTCTTC. It is translated as CASSPTGQTYNEQFF. Together with reference TRBV11-2 and TRBJ2-1, the CDR3 gives the full variable domain: EAGVAQSPRYKIIEKRQSVAFWCNPISGHATLYWYQQILGQGPKLLIQFQNNGVVDDSQLPKDRFSAERLKGVDSTLKIQPAKLEDSAVYLCASSPTGQTYNEQFFGPGTRLTVL.

The chain combines TRBV5-4 with TRBJ1-5, with 10 nucleotides matching TRBD1. The V segment lost 4 bases and the J segment 9 bases; nucleotides outside the gene matches: 4. CDR3 length: 13 residues. Germline loops: CDR1 SGHNT, CDR2 YYREEE (reference sequence). This CDR3 is CASSPGTGVPQHF. The CDR3 DNA sequence: TGTGCCAGCAGCCCCGGGACAGGGGTGCCCCAGCATTTT.

The CDR3 bases are TGTGCCAGTAGTATGGGGTCCGGAGGTAATTCACCCCTCCACTTT. Protein: CASSMGSGGNSPLHF. This chain joins TRBV19 and TRBJ1-6; the D is unclear. V lost 3 bases and J lost 6, with 12 bases in between. CDR3 size: 15 residues. Germline CDR1 LNHDA, CDR2 SQIVND (reference sequence).

This clone was picked up one time. The V call is TRBV4-2, the J call TRBJ2-3; TRBD1 aligns across 9 bases. V gave up 0 bases and J gave up 9 bases; unmatched junction bases: 10. This CDR3 comprises 16 residues. CDR1 and CDR2 from the germline V gene are LGHNA and YNFKEQ. This chain's CDR3 is CASSQDRDRVGGTQYF. CDR3 coding DNA: TGTGCCAGCAGCCAAGATCGGGACAGGGTAGGAGGCACGCAGTATTTT.

Only a few counts were recorded for this clone. This chain uses TRBV7-2 with TRBJ1-1; TRBD1 matches 9 bases. Trimming removed 5 bases from V and 4 bases from J; junction bases left unmatched: 8. The V gene's germline CDR1 is SGHTA and CDR2 FQGNSA. This CDR3 has 15 residues. CDR3 bases: TGTGCCAGCAGCCTAAGACAGGGGGGCCCCACTGAAGCTTTCTTT. This codes for CASSLRQGGPTEAFF.

The gene calls are TRBV19 and TRBJ2-1; maybe TRBD2 (6 bases). From germline, CDR1 is LNHDA and CDR2 SQIVND (reference sequence). The CDR3 is made up of 17 amino acids. V shed 3 bases and J shed 0 bases, with 15 bases lying between them. CDR3 nucleotides: TGTGCCAGTAGTATCGGGGGAGCAGGGAGCTCCTACAATGAGCAGTTCTTC. Its protein product is CASSIGGAGSSYNEQFF.

The rearrangement joins TRBV5-1 to TRBJ2-4; 9 bases agree with TRBD1. Trimming at V came to 5 bases and at J to 3 bases, leaving 3 bases not matched to a gene. Germline-derived CDR1 and CDR2 are SGHRS and YFSETQ. This CDR3 has 14 residues. The CDR3 region has the DNA TGCGCCAGCAGGCAGACAGGGGGCAAAAACATTCAGTACTTC. Translating it yields CASRQTGGKNIQYF.

The chain links TRBV5-1 to TRBJ2-2; perhaps TRBD2 as D (5 bases). V lost 0 bases, J lost 6 bases, and 9 bases lay in between. The CDR3 spans 14 residues. Germline V lookup: CDR1 SGHRS, CDR2 YFSETQ. Written as DNA, the CDR3 is TGCGCCAGCAGCTTGGATGGCGGGCCCGGGGAGCTGTTTTTT. Its translation is CASSLDGGPGELFF.

The chain carries TRBV18 and TRBJ1-1, with D possibly TRBD1 on 6 matching bases. This CDR3 contains 15 residues. Trimming removed 5 bases at V and 1 base at J, with 14 bases between. The V gene's germline CDR1 is KGHSH and CDR2 LQKENI. The CDR3 coding sequence is TGTGCCAGCTCAGTTGACAGGTACCAGAACACTGAAGCTTTCTTT. This translates into CASSVDRYQNTEAFF.

The V call is TRBV11-2, the J call TRBJ2-1, with TRBD1 identical over 12 bases. This CDR3 spans 16 amino acids. Germline values: CDR1 SGHAT, CDR2 FQNNGV. V shed 3 bases and J 9 bases; nucleotides not matched to a gene: 9. The DNA for the CDR3 is TGTGCCAGCAGCTTTCGTAAGGGACAGGGGGCAGGTGAGCAGTTCTTC. As protein: CASSFRKGQGAGEQFF.